One sample yielded the 18 T cell receptor beta chains listed below, sequenced in a study of OX40 agonist ivuxolimab in advanced cancers. Clones were read by immunoSEQ multiplex PCR, and TCRdb kept only the in-frame ones, dropping some. The profile shows tens of thousands of clones, about 83% of them singletons. Sequenced here: CD4+ or CD8+ T cells sorted from blood, sampled in a trial of the OX40 agonist ivuxolimab. The receptor source for this set is an adult with an advanced solid tumor such as melanoma, head and neck, liver or kidney cancer.

The V gene is TRBV19, the J gene TRBJ1-5; D is unclear. CDR3 length: 14 residues. V was cut by 3 bases and J by 1 base, with 7 bases left in between. Germline V CDR1 and CDR2: LNHDA, SQIVND (reference sequence). The CDR3 region is CASSIAASNQPQHF. In DNA form, the CDR3 reads TGTGCCAGTAGTATTGCGGCCAGCAATCAGCCCCAGCATTTT.

The chain uses TRBV4-2 and TRBJ2-2, with 9 bases fitting TRBD2. Per germline, CDR1 LGHNA and CDR2 YNFKEQ. J gave up 3 bases and V 5 bases, and 7 bases lay outside the gene matches. The CDR3 runs 16 residues. CDR3 amino acids: CASSYSWTSDTGELFF. The CDR3 bases are TGTGCCAGCAGCTATTCATGGACTAGCGACACCGGGGAGCTGTTTTTT.

The V gene is TRBV19, the J gene TRBJ2-6; 8 bases line up with TRBD2. The CDR3 sequence is 16 residues long. Germline values: CDR1 LNHDA, CDR2 SQIVND (reference sequence). The V gene end was trimmed by 7 bases and the J gene end by 2 bases; junction bases not matched to a gene: 7. CDR3: CASTPGRVAGANVLTF. The CDR3 DNA sequence: TGTGCCAGTACCCCCGGGAGGGTGGCTGGGGCCAACGTCCTGACTTTC.

The V gene is TRBV2, the J gene TRBJ1-3; 7 bases line up with TRBD1. This CDR3 has 13 amino acids. The J segment lost 4 bases and the V segment lost 6 bases, leaving 3 bases of the junction unmatched. From germline, CDR1 is SNHLY and CDR2 FYNNEI. The CDR3: CASRSRGGNTIYF. Written as DNA, the CDR3 is TGTGCCAGCAGGAGCAGGGGGGGAAACACCATATATTTT. Variable domain in full (rest from reference TRBV2 and TRBJ1-3): EPEVTQTPSHQVTQMGQEVILRCVPISNHLYFYWYRQILGQKVEFLVSFYNNEISEKSEIFDDQFSVERPDGSNFTLKIRSTKLEDSAMYFCASRSRGGNTIYFGEGSWLTVV.

The genes are TRBV5-1 and TRBJ2-7; D may match TRBD1 or TRBD2 (5 bases each). CDR3 size: 14 residues. The germline V gene encodes CDR1 SGHRS and CDR2 YFSETQ. V was shortened by 1 base and J by 3 bases, with 11 bases between the two germline ends. The CDR3 region has the DNA TGCGCCAGCAGCTTGTCAGGGACCAACTACGAGCAGTACTTC. Translating it yields CASSLSGTNYEQYF. Full variable domain (outside the CDR3, taken from reference TRBV5-1 and TRBJ2-7): KAGVTQTPRYLIKTRGQQVTLSCSPISGHRSVSWYQQTPGQGLQFLFEYFSETQRNKGNFPGRFSGRQFSNSRSEMNVSTLELGDSALYLCASSLSGTNYEQYFGPGTRLTVT.

This sequence joins TRBV14 and TRBJ2-2; 8 bases fit TRBD1. V trimming: 4 bases; J trimming: 3 bases; junction bases outside the gene matches: 7. CDR3 length: 16 amino acids. Germline V CDR1 and CDR2: SGHDN, FVKESK. The CDR3 nucleotides are TGTGCCAGCAGCCCCGTGACAGGGGCCTACACCGGGGAGCTGTTTTTT. It translates to CASSPVTGAYTGELFF.

This clone appeared a few times. The V and J genes are TRBV20-1 and TRBJ2-4, with D perhaps TRBD1 (6 bases). Trimming cost V 5 bases and J 7 bases, with 9 bases left between them. Germline V gene sequence: CDR1 DFQATT, CDR2 SNEGSKA (reference sequence). The CDR3 covers 11 residues. CDR3 bases: TGCAGTGCTGCGACAGGCAACATTCAGTACTTC. It specifies CSAATGNIQYF.

The rearrangement links TRBV7-8 to TRBJ1-3; 7 bases agree with TRBD1. Per germline, CDR1 SGHVS and CDR2 FQNEAQ. V lost 3 bases, J lost 0 bases, and 2 bases stayed unmatched. The CDR3 length is 15 residues. The DNA for the CDR3 is TGTGCCAGCAGCTTGACAGGGAACTCTGGAAACACCATATATTTT. It is translated as CASSLTGNSGNTIYF.

The chain combines TRBV7-2 with TRBJ2-3, with D tentatively TRBD1 (5 bases). The CDR3 is made up of 16 amino acids. The germline V gene encodes CDR1 SGHTA and CDR2 FQGNSA. Trimming shortened V by 5 bases and J by 1 base, and 16 bases separated the two germline ends. The CDR3 reads CASSPPQGGGTDTQYF. The CDR3 DNA is TGTGCCAGCAGCCCACCCCAGGGTGGGGGCACAGATACGCAGTATTTT.

The chain links TRBV28 to TRBJ2-7, with 7 bases that match TRBD1. The CDR3 sequence is 14 residues long. CDR1 and CDR2 (germline): MDHEN, SYDVKM. V lost 2 bases, J lost 4 bases, and 5 bases stayed unmatched. The CDR3 spells CASSLTGVEYEQYF. The CDR3 bases are TGTGCCAGCAGTTTAACAGGGGTGGAATACGAGCAGTACTTC.

The rearrangement joins TRBV7-8 to TRBJ1-4; 7 nucleotides match TRBD1. CDR1 is SGHVS and CDR2 is FQNEAQ in the germline V gene. This CDR3 comprises 15 residues. J lost 7 bases, V lost 2 bases, and 7 bases had no gene match. The CDR3 coding sequence is TGTGCCAGCAGCTTAAAACGGACAGGTGGTGAAAAACTGTTTTTT. Protein: CASSLKRTGGEKLFF. Together with reference TRBV7-8 and TRBJ1-4, the CDR3 gives the full variable domain: GAGVSQSPRYKVAKRGQDVALRCDPISGHVSLFWYQQALGQGPEFLTYFQNEAQLDKSGLPSDRFFAERPEGSVSTLKIQRTQQEDSAVYLCASSLKRTGGEKLFFGSGTQLSVL.

CDR3 nucleotide sequence: TGTGCCAGCAGGAGCATAGGACAGGGCATCACTGAAGCTTTCTTT. Translation: CASRSIGQGITEAFF. V gene TRBV6-5 combines with J gene TRBJ1-1; 8 bases are a match to TRBD1. The CDR3 spans 15 residues. The V segment lost 6 bases and the J segment 4 bases; nucleotides outside the gene matches: 10. Germline V gene data show CDR1 as MNHEY and CDR2 as SVGAGI.

The chain is built from TRBV2 and TRBJ2-3; either TRBD1 or TRBD2 may fit D (6 bases each). Germline V gene sequence: CDR1 SNHLY, CDR2 FYNNEI. The CDR3 runs 16 residues. V lost 4 bases and J 3 bases, leaving 17 bases between the germline ends. Written as DNA, the CDR3 is TGTGCCAGCAGTGGAGGGGGAGGCGTGGGGACAGATACGCAGTATTTT. It translates to CASSGGGGVGTDTQYF.

The chain has TRBV28 and TRBJ2-1; D might be TRBD2 (5 bases). This CDR3 region has 18 residues. Looked up from germline, CDR1 is MDHEN and CDR2 is SYDVKM. V lost 3 bases and J lost 5, with 23 bases in between. CDR3 sequence (DNA): TGTGCCAGCAGTTTGTGGGCCTGGTTGGGAGAACGAAACAATGAGCAGTTCTTC. Residues: CASSLWAWLGERNNEQFF.

The V and J genes are TRBV7-9 and TRBJ1-4; D not resolved. The germline CDR1 and CDR2 sequences are SEHNR and FQNEAQ (reference sequence). V dropped 4 bases and J dropped 7 bases, with 7 bases sitting between them. The CDR3 runs to 12 residues. CDR3 nucleotide sequence: TGTGCCAGCAGCTCCGGACGTGAAAAACTGTTTTTT. Protein product: CASSSGREKLFF.

The chain joins TRBV2 to TRBJ2-1; TRBD2 might be the D (5 bases). The V gene lost 4 bases and the J gene lost 6 bases, with 10 bases spanning the gap. The CDR3 loop spans 13 amino acids. Germline CDR1 and CDR2: SNHLY and FYNNEI. The CDR3 DNA is TGTGCCAGCAGTGGAGGGCTAGTCAATGAGCAGTTCTTC. As protein: CASSGGLVNEQFF.

This chain uses TRBV2 with TRBJ1-5; D possibly corresponds to TRBD1 (6 bases). V lost 6 bases and J lost 5, with 17 bases in between. CDR1 and CDR2 (germline): SNHLY, FYNNEI. This CDR3 spans 15 amino acids. CDR3 residues: CASRGHQGGYQPQHF. In nucleotides, the CDR3 is TGTGCCAGCAGGGGACACCAGGGAGGGTATCAGCCCCAGCATTTT. The full variable domain, completed using reference TRBV2 and TRBJ1-5, is EPEVTQTPSHQVTQMGQEVILRCVPISNHLYFYWYRQILGQKVEFLVSFYNNEISEKSEIFDDQFSVERPDGSNFTLKIRSTKLEDSAMYFCASRGHQGGYQPQHFGDGTRLSIL.

This chain joins TRBV5-6 and TRBJ1-2, with D possibly being TRBD1 (5 bases). Looked up from germline, CDR1 is SGHDT and CDR2 is YYEEEE. This CDR3 comprises 14 residues. V lost 2 bases, J lost 8 bases, and 16 bases lay in between. CDR3: CASSFQGQGSGYTF. In DNA, the CDR3 is TGTGCCAGCAGCTTTCAGGGTCAGGGTTCCGGCTACACCTTC.